This T cell receptor beta chain stems from a study of blood T cells in healthy people across ages (dated by TCRdb to about 2015). As for the study more broadly: In model experiments, template switching captured about one uniquely barcoded TCR beta cDNA molecule for every two T cells. Age-related changes in TCR beta repertoire diversity were measured in the study by deep sequencing normalized with unique cDNA molecular identifiers. The donors were divided into four age groups: young (average about 16 years), middle-aged (approximately 41), aged (62) and long-lived (82). To avoid experimental bias, donors of different ages were randomly spread across the sequencing lanes. For two donors (one aged 18 to 30 and one aged 80 or older), the study analyzed two additional independent replicas of 1 million unique cDNA reads from the same blood draw. What the study reported, not specific to this receptor: Compared with the aged group, the long-lived group had more naive CD4+ T cells, fewer expanded clones and increased TCR diversity, a pattern suggesting age selection. Because profiling used bulk unsorted PBMCs, naive and antigen-experienced compartments could not be compared conclusively. There was a strong correlation between observed TCR beta diversity and the percentage of naive T cells measured by flow cytometry. Because donor CMV infection status was unknown, age-related changes in expanded clonotypes were potentially confounded. Observed TCR beta diversity per million T cells fell roughly linearly with age, and a significant reduction was already apparent by age roughly 40. Estimates of total diversity based on one million sequenced T cells were regarded as lower bounds and as underestimates.

The germline V gene specifies SGDLS as CDR1 and YYNGEE as CDR2. V loses 4 bases of germline sequence and J loses 0 bases, and the interval between the two ends is 11 bases. Spanning cysteine to phenylalanine, the CDR3 consists of 14 amino acids. Just the 42-base CDR3 DNA is kept, in frame starting at base 1. Receptor libraries were prepared by 5' RACE. Sequencing instrument: Illumina HiSeq 2500. A second PCR of about 6 to 11 cycles was run with a J-beta primer mix and a sample-barcoded 5' primer. A template-switch 5' adaptor carrying 12 random nucleotides introduced a unique molecular identifier onto each TCR beta cDNA molecule. Each sample yielded at least 2.5 million CDR3-containing paired-end reads. All of the RNA was converted into first-strand cDNA using the Mint cDNA synthesis kit, with a TRBC-specific oligonucleotide serving as the primer. All cDNA was treated with uracil-DNA glycosylase and then went through a first 18-cycle PCR with the universal primers M1SS and BC2_uni_R. Per the source publication's procedure: For normalization, 1 million high-quality reads were randomly selected from each sample, with every read carrying a distinct molecular identifier. Instead of being binned into consensus sequences, reads that shared molecular identifiers were thrown out. MiTCR, run with a Q25 quality threshold and the strictest error-elimination algorithm, handled CDR3 identification, clonotype clustering and error correction. Lower-bound total TCR beta diversity was estimated with a nonparametric unseen species model using Euler transformation. The public sequencing data were trimmed at Q25 with fastp and processed into clonotypes with MiXCR by TCRdb, which kept only in-frame beta chains. Every distinct CDR3 protein forms one entry, paired with its most common genes and DNA. TCRdb's processing, not the study's, gives the V and J calls here. The sample profile shows under 750,000 distinct CDR3 sequences; around 48% of them were found once. The top ten hold under 30% of the sample.

Donors were a few dozen systemically healthy Caucasian individuals from Russia aged roughly 6 to 100 years. Approximately 9.7 milliliters of peripheral blood were drawn from each donor into EDTA-treated Vacutainer tubes. PBMCs were isolated by Ficoll-Paque density-gradient centrifugation, with at least 6 million obtained per sample. Trizol reagent was used to extract total RNA from PBMCs, with at least 6 micrograms per sample. For every donor, flow cytometry on a PBMC aliquot measured the percentage of naive CD45RAhigh/CD27high T cells. This clonotype appeared a few times. The antigen it binds to is not known. The sample holds no much larger clone one base away, and base qualities are not on file.

This TCR derives from a man of 80 years or more in good health. Sequencing input: blood. Here the chain combines TRBV9 and TRBJ2-7; the D segment is perhaps TRBD1 or TRBD2, each sharing 5 matched bases. The base sequence is TGTGCCAGCAGCACGGGACCGAACTCCTACGAGCAGTACTTC. Its product reads: CASSTGPNSYEQYF. The CDR3 plus the reference TRBV9 and TRBJ2-7 genes for the other parts give the full variable domain: DSGVTQTPKHLITATGQRVTLRCSPRSGDLSVYWYQQSLDQGLQFLIQYYNGEERAKGNILERFSAQQFPDLHSELNLSSLELGDSALYFCASSTGPNSYEQYFGPGTRLTVT.